This T cell receptor (beta chain) was obtained from a study of T cells after yellow fever vaccination. Overall study findings and caveats: A secondary response was less intense yet reached its peak sooner, at day 5 versus 15.

Concerning this clonotype: What it binds is unknown.

The V and J ends lost 0 bases and 3 bases respectively, with 11 bases between them. CDR1 SGHDN and CDR2 FVKESK come from the germline V gene. The CDR3 is 15 amino acids. One entry per CDR3 protein, called by TCRdb with MiXCR from the 5' RACE reads. The profile shows 500,000 to 650,000 distinct CDR3 sequences, approximately 13% of them singletons. The receptor comes from a man aged 25 to 40 who received the YFV17D yellow fever vaccine. Sequenced here: PBMCs, sampled on the day of the yellow fever booster vaccination. The V and J genes are TRBV14 and TRBJ1-2; D gene ambiguous. In nucleotides, the CDR3 is TGTGCCAGCAGCCAAGATTTCCCCACTTACTATGGCTACACCTTC. This encodes CASSQDFPTYYGYTF.